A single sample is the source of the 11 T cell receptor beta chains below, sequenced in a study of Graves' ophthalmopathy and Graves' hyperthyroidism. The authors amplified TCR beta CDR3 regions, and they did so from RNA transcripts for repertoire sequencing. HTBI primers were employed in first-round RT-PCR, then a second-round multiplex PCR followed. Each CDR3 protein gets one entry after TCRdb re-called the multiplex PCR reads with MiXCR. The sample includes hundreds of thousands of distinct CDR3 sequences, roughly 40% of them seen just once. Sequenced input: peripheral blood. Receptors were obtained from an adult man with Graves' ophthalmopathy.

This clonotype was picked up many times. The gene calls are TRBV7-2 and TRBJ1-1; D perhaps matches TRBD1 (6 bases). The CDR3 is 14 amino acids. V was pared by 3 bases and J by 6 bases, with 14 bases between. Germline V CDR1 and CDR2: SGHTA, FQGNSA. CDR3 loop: CASSLKSGEAEAFF. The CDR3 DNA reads TGTGCCAGCAGCTTGAAATCAGGGGAGGCTGAAGCTTTCTTT. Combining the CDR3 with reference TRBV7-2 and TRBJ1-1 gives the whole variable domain GAGVSQSPSNKVTEKGKDVELRCDPISGHTALYWYRQSLGQGLEFLIYFQGNSAPDKSGLPSDRFSAERTGGSVSTLTIQRTQQEDSAVYLCASSLKSGEAEAFFGQGTRLTVV.

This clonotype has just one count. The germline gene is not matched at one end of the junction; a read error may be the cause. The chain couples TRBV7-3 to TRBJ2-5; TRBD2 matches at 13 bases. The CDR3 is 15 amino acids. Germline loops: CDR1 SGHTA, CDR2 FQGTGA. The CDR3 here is CSVDGLAGAAETQYF. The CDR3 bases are TGCAGCGTCGATGGACTAGCGGGAGCAGCAGAGACCCAGTACTTC.

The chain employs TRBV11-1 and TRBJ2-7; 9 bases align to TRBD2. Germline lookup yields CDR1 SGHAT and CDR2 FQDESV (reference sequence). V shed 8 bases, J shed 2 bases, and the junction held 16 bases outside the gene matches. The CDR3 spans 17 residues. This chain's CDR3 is CASGYVSIAGAAYEQYF. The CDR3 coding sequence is TGTGCCAGCGGTTATGTGTCAATAGCGGGGGCCGCCTACGAGCAGTACTTC.

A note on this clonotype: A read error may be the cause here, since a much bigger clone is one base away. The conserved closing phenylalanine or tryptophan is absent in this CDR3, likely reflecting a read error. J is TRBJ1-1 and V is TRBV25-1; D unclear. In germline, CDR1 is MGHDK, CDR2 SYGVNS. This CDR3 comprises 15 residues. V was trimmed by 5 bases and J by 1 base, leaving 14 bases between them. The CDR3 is CASSYRYQTNTEAFL. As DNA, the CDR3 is TGTGCCAGCAGTTACCGATACCAGACGAACACTGAAGCTTTCCTT.

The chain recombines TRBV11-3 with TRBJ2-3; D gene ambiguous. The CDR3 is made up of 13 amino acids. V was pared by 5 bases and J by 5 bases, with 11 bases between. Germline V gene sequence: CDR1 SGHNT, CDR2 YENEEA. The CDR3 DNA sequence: TGTGCCAGCAGCATACCTCCCGGAGATACGCAGTATTTT. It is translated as CASSIPPGDTQYF.

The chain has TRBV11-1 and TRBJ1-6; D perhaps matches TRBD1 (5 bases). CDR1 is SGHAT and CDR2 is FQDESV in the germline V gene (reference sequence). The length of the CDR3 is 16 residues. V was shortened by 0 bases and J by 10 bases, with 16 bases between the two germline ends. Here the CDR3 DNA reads TGTGCCAGCAGCTTAGCCGGCGGGGCAGAGGGCTCACCCCTCCACTTT. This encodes CASSLAGGAEGSPLHF.

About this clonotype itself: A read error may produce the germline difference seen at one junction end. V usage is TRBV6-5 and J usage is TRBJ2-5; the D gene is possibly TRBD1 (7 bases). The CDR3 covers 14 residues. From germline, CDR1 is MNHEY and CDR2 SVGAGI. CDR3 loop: CAGRGDGLQETQYF. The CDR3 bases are TGTGCCGGCAGGGGGGACGGTCTGCAAGAGACCCAGTACTTC.

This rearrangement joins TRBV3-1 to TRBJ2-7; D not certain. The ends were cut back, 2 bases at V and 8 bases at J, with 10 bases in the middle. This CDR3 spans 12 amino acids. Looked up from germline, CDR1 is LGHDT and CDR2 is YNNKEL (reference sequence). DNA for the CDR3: TGTGCCAGCAGCCAAAGGCGCTCAAAGCAGTACTTC. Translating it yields CASSQRRSKQYF.

The CDR3 DNA sequence: TGCAGCGGCATGGGACAGCTACAAGAGACCCAGTACTTC. It yields the protein CSGMGQLQETQYF. The chain employs TRBV29-1 and TRBJ2-5; 7 positions agree with TRBD1. The CDR3 contains 13 residues. The J segment lost 2 bases and the V segment lost 7 bases, leaving 7 bases of the junction unmatched. Germline assignment: CDR1 SQVTM and CDR2 ANQGSEA.

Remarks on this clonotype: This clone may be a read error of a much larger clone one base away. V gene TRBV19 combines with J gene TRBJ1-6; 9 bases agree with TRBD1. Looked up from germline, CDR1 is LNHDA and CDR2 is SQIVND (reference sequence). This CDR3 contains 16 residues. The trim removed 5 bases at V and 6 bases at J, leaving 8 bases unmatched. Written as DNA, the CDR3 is TGTGCCAGTAGTTCCACCGAGACAGGGGGTAATTCACCCCTCCACTTT. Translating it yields CASSSTETGGNSPLHF. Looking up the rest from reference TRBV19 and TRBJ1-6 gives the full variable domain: DGGITQSPKYLFRKEGQNVTLSCEQNLNHDAMYWYRQDPGQGLRLIYYSQIVNDFQKGDIAEGYSVSREKKESFPLTVTSAQKNPTAFYLCASSSTETGGNSPLHFGNGTRLTVT.

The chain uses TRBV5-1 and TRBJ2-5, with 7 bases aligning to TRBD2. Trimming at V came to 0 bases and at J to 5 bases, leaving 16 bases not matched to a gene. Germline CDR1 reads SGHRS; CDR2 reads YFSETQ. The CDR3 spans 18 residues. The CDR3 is CASSLGPVRGRLEETQYF. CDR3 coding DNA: TGCGCCAGCAGCTTGGGCCCAGTTCGCGGGAGACTTGAGGAGACCCAGTACTTC.